The rows below give T cell receptor beta chains drawn from one sample of a study of untreated major depressive disorder. Generated by immunoSEQ multiplex PCR, the TCRdb table keeps only in-frame clones and is missing some. The sample includes 10,000 to 15,000 clones, around nine tenths of them seen just once. Sequencing input: CD4+ T cells from PBMCs. Every receptor here comes from a man aged 25 to 40 with major depressive disorder. Both conserved end residues are part of each CDR3. Fields, in order: D gene, J gene, clone size, V gene, CDR3 protein, CDR3 DNA. D genes are given only for firm matches. Some rows have no size entry. The others give once, few or many, or a class for an expanded clone.

d_call: NA
j_call: TRBJ2-5
clone_size: NA
v_call: TRBV5-4
cdr3_aa: CASSLVGETQYF
cdr3_nt: TGTGCCAGCAGCTTGGTAGGGGAGACCCAGTACTTC

d_call: NA
j_call: TRBJ1-2
clone_size: NA
v_call: TRBV19
cdr3_aa: CASSMYYGYTF
cdr3_nt: TGTGCCAGTAGTATGTACTATGGCTACACCTTC

d_call: NA
j_call: TRBJ1-2
clone_size: NA
v_call: TRBV6-1
cdr3_aa: CASSEIGLNYGYTF
cdr3_nt: TGTGCCAGCAGTGAAATTGGCCTTAACTATGGCTACACCTTC

d_call: TRBD1
j_call: TRBJ2-7
clone_size: once
v_call: TRBV28
cdr3_aa: CASTGQVNYEQYF
cdr3_nt: TGTGCCAGCACGGGACAGGTAAACTACGAGCAGTACTTC

d_call: TRBD1
j_call: TRBJ1-5
clone_size: NA
v_call: TRBV13
cdr3_aa: CASSSAGGAGNQPQHF
cdr3_nt: TGTGCCAGCAGCTCGGCAGGGGGCGCGGGCAATCAGCCCCAGCATTTT

d_call: NA
j_call: TRBJ1-2
clone_size: once
v_call: TRBV15
cdr3_aa: CATRGLGLEGYGYTF
cdr3_nt: TGTGCCACCAGAGGCCTGGGACTGGAGGGATATGGCTACACCTTC

d_call: NA
j_call: TRBJ1-4
clone_size: once
v_call: TRBV5-1
cdr3_aa: CASSLEQGTTTNEKLFF
cdr3_nt: TGCGCCAGCAGCTTGGAACAGGGAACAACGACTAATGAAAAACTGTTTTTT

d_call: NA
j_call: TRBJ1-6
clone_size: NA
v_call: TRBV7-8
cdr3_aa: CASSYADTYSPLHF
cdr3_nt: TGTGCCAGCAGCTACGCCGACACTTATTCACCCCTCCACTTT

d_call: TRBD1
j_call: TRBJ1-2
clone_size: NA
v_call: TRBV18
cdr3_aa: CASSPTGDGNYGYTF
cdr3_nt: TGTGCCAGCTCACCGACAGGGGATGGGAACTATGGCTACACCTTC

d_call: NA
j_call: TRBJ1-4
clone_size: NA
v_call: TRBV5-6
cdr3_aa: CASSLSEGVPANEKLFF
cdr3_nt: TGTGCCAGCAGCTTGTCGGAGGGCGTCCCAGCTAATGAAAAACTGTTTTTT

d_call: NA
j_call: TRBJ2-7
clone_size: NA
v_call: TRBV11-2
cdr3_aa: CASSSWTPGSYEQYF
cdr3_nt: TGTGCCAGCAGCTCGTGGACACCCGGATCCTACGAGCAGTACTTC

d_call: NA
j_call: TRBJ1-1
clone_size: NA
v_call: TRBV10-3
cdr3_aa: CAISVSGNTEAFF
cdr3_nt: TGTGCCATCAGTGTCTCCGGTAACACTGAAGCTTTCTTT

d_call: TRBD1
j_call: TRBJ1-6
clone_size: few
v_call: TRBV6-5
cdr3_aa: CASSSRDRVRSPLHF
cdr3_nt: TGTGCCAGCAGTTCCCGGGACAGGGTTCGGTCACCCCTCCACTTT

d_call: NA
j_call: TRBJ1-1
clone_size: NA
v_call: TRBV19
cdr3_aa: CASSRGGPMNTEAFF
cdr3_nt: TGTGCCAGTAGTCGGGGGGGCCCCATGAACACTGAAGCTTTCTTT

d_call: TRBD2
j_call: TRBJ2-1
clone_size: NA
v_call: TRBV2
cdr3_aa: CASTAGLASYNEQFF
cdr3_nt: TGTGCCAGCACTGCCGGACTAGCTTCCTACAATGAGCAGTTCTTC

d_call: TRBD1
j_call: TRBJ1-2
clone_size: NA
v_call: TRBV7-3
cdr3_aa: CASSAGTGYNYGYTF
cdr3_nt: TGTGCCAGCAGCGCGGGGACAGGGTATAACTATGGCTACACCTTC

d_call: NA
j_call: TRBJ2-1
clone_size: NA
v_call: TRBV30
cdr3_aa: CAWSVDEQFF
cdr3_nt: TGTGCCTGGAGTGTAGATGAGCAGTTCTTC

d_call: NA
j_call: TRBJ2-2
clone_size: NA
v_call: TRBV19
cdr3_aa: CASSTGVLNTGELFF
cdr3_nt: TGTGCCAGTAGTACCGGGGTCTTGAACACCGGGGAGCTGTTTTTT

d_call: NA
j_call: TRBJ2-2
clone_size: NA
v_call: TRBV9
cdr3_aa: CASSVVDNTGELFF
cdr3_nt: TGTGCCAGCAGCGTAGTAGATAATACCGGGGAGCTGTTTTTT

d_call: NA
j_call: TRBJ2-6
clone_size: NA
v_call: TRBV21-1
cdr3_aa: CASSPRGAGANVLTF
cdr3_nt: TGTGCCAGCAGCCCCAGGGGGGCTGGGGCCAACGTCCTGACTTTC

d_call: NA
j_call: TRBJ1-1
clone_size: NA
v_call: TRBV6-6
cdr3_aa: CASGLRGTEAFF
cdr3_nt: TGTGCCAGCGGGCTTCGGGGCACTGAAGCTTTCTTT

d_call: TRBD1
j_call: TRBJ1-1
clone_size: NA
v_call: TRBV4-2
cdr3_aa: CASSPSGQGGTEAFF
cdr3_nt: TGTGCCAGCAGCCCTTCGGGACAGGGAGGAACTGAAGCTTTCTTT

d_call: NA
j_call: TRBJ1-2
clone_size: NA
v_call: TRBV7-8
cdr3_aa: CASSRRATVDGYTF
cdr3_nt: TGTGCCAGCAGTCGAAGGGCGACAGTCGATGGCTACACCTTC

d_call: NA
j_call: TRBJ2-6
clone_size: NA
v_call: TRBV27
cdr3_aa: CASSSGANVLTF
cdr3_nt: TGTGCCAGCAGTTCTGGGGCCAACGTCCTGACTTTC

d_call: NA
j_call: TRBJ2-2
clone_size: NA
v_call: TRBV5-1
cdr3_aa: CASSLEETGELFF
cdr3_nt: TGCGCCAGCAGCTTGGAGGAAACCGGGGAGCTGTTTTTT

d_call: TRBD1
j_call: TRBJ1-2
clone_size: NA
v_call: TRBV5-1
cdr3_aa: CASSSTGGSYTF
cdr3_nt: TGCGCCAGCAGTTCCACAGGGGGAAGCTACACCTTC

d_call: TRBD1
j_call: TRBJ1-6
clone_size: few
v_call: TRBV4-1
cdr3_aa: CASSQGLTGMYSPLHF
cdr3_nt: TGCGCCAGCAGCCAAGGGTTGACAGGGATGTATTCACCCCTCCACTTT

d_call: NA
j_call: TRBJ1-1
clone_size: NA
v_call: TRBV30
cdr3_aa: CAWRAGYTEAFF
cdr3_nt: TGTGCCTGGAGGGCAGGTTATACTGAAGCTTTCTTT

d_call: NA
j_call: TRBJ2-1
clone_size: NA
v_call: TRBV19
cdr3_aa: CASRGTGSNEQFF
cdr3_nt: TGTGCCAGTAGGGGAACAGGGTCCAATGAGCAGTTCTTC

d_call: NA
j_call: TRBJ1-6
clone_size: NA
v_call: TRBV9
cdr3_aa: CASSALGLNSPLHF
cdr3_nt: TGTGCCAGCAGCGCCTTGGGGCTAAATTCACCCCTCCACTTT

d_call: NA
j_call: TRBJ1-1
clone_size: once
v_call: TRBV10-3
cdr3_aa: CAISEGGSSTEAFF
cdr3_nt: TGTGCCATCAGTGAGGGTGGGTCGAGCACTGAAGCTTTCTTT

d_call: NA
j_call: TRBJ2-2
clone_size: once
v_call: TRBV29-1
cdr3_aa: CSVEASRANTGELFF
cdr3_nt: TGCAGCGTTGAAGCGTCACGGGCGAACACCGGGGAGCTGTTTTTT